This T cell receptor (beta chain) was sequenced for a study of shared clonotypes between healthy human individuals. Study-wide context: Aged 18 to 49, the donors were two women and a few men. Study-level findings and limits: Rarefaction exposed incomplete sorted-subset sequencing despite large depth.

CDR1 SGHTA and CDR2 FQGTGA come from the germline V gene. The V end was cut by 1 base, the J end by 3 bases, with 16 bases between. The CDR3 consists of 16 residues. Remarks on this clone: Antigen: not known.

Sequencing was performed with immunoSEQ multiplex PCR; in TCRdb, only in-frame clones are kept and a portion is missing. The sample carries a few million clones, 90% to 95% recorded once. V gene TRBV7-3 combines with J gene TRBJ2-7; D ambiguous. The specimen sequenced was naive CD4+ T cells from PBMCs. Subset indicated: CD45RA+ positively selected. The sequence was collected from a man between 18 and 29 years old in good health. Some clones in this sample may be carry-over from other donors' samples. CDR3 residues: CASSLMGPPVGYEQYF. The CDR3 nucleotides read TGTGCCAGCAGCTTAATGGGCCCGCCAGTGGGCTACGAGCAGTACTTC. Variable domain in full (rest from reference TRBV7-3 and TRBJ2-7): GAGVSQTPSNKVTEKGKYVELRCDPISGHTALYWYRQSLGQGPEFLIYFQGTGAADDSGLPNDRFFAVRPEGSVSTLKIQRTERGDSAVYLCASSLMGPPVGYEQYFGPGTRLTVT.